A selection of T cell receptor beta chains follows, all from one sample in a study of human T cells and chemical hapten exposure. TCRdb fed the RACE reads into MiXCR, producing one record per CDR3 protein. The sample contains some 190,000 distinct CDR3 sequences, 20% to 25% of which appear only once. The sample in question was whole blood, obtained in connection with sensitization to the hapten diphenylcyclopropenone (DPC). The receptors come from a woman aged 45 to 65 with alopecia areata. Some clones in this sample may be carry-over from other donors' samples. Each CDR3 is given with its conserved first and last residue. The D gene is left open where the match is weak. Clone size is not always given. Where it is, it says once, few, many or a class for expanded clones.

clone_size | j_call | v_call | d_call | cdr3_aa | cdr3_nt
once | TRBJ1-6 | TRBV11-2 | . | CASGTVNSPLHF | TGTGCCAGCGGGACCGTGAATTCACCCCTCCACTTT
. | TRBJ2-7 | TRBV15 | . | CATSRDHRGEQYF | TGTGCCACCAGCAGAGACCACCGAGGGGAGCAGTACTTC
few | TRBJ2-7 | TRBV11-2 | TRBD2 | CASSLGLAGRQYF | TGTGCCAGCAGCTTAGGACTAGCGGGTCGGCAGTACTTC
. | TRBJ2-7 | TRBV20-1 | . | CSAVSLYAQYF | TGCAGTGCCGTTAGTCTCTACGCGCAGTACTTC
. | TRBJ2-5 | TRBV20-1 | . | CSASSTQETQYF | TGCAGTGCTAGCTCCACGCAAGAGACCCAGTACTTC
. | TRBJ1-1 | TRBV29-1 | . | CSVELNTEAFF | TGCAGCGTTGAACTGAACACTGAAGCTTTCTTT
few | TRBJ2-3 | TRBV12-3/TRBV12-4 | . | CASREVAADTQYF | TGTGCCAGCAGAGAAGTAGCGGCAGATACGCAGTATTTT
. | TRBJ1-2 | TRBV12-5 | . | CASGLTSGGYTF | TGTGCTAGTGGTTTGACCAGTGGGGGCTACACCTTC
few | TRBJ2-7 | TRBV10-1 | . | CASSESSNVWEQYF | TGCGCCAGCAGTGAGTCTTCGAATGTCTGGGAGCAGTACTTC
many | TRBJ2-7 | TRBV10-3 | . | CAISVFPKVRDNSYEQYF | TGTGCCATCAGTGTTTTCCCCAAAGTGAGGGACAACTCCTACGAGCAGTACTTC
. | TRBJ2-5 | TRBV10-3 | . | CAISDDEGVRQETQYF | TGTGCCATCAGTGATGACGAGGGGGTCAGGCAAGAGACCCAGTACTTC
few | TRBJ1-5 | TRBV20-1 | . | CSARDLRGGEDQPQHF | TGCAGTGCTAGAGATCTTCGGGGAGGAGAGGATCAGCCCCAGCATTTT
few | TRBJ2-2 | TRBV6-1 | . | CASSEQGTGELFF | TGTGCCAGCAGTGAACAGGGTACCGGGGAGCTGTTTTTT
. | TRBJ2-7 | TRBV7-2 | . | CASSLRSAGATGEQYF | TGTGCCAGCAGCTTAAGGTCCGCGGGGGCGACGGGCGAGCAGTACTTC
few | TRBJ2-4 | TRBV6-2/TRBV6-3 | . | CASKGGQNIQYF | TGTGCCAGCAAAGGAGGCCAAAACATTCAGTACTTC